This T cell receptor (beta chain) was recovered during a study of identical twins. TCRdb recomputed calls from the 5' RACE reads with MiXCR, one row per CDR3 protein. This table holds about 1.7 million distinct CDR3 sequences, around 29% found once. The table lists this clonotype with a few counts. This CDR3 is 15 amino acids long. CDR1 and CDR2 (germline): SGHDT, YYEEEE. V was cut by 5 bases and J by 4 bases, with 16 bases left in between. Donors were all healthy Caucasians. This receptor was obtained from a newborn girl in good health. The V and J genes are TRBV5-6 and TRBJ2-1; D might be TRBD1 or TRBD2, each matching 6 bases. Sequences were obtained from cord blood. The CDR3 nucleotides read TGTGCCAGCAGGGAATCGGGGGCTAAGTACAATGAGCAGTTCTTC. It is translated as CASRESGAKYNEQFF. Together with reference TRBV5-6 and TRBJ2-1, the CDR3 gives the full variable domain: DAGVTQSPTHLIKTRGQQVTLRCSPKSGHDTVSWYQQALGQGPQFIFQYYEEEERQRGNFPDRFSGHQFPNYSSELNVNALLLGDSALYLCASRESGAKYNEQFFGPGTRLTVL.